Listed here is a single T cell receptor (beta chain). Time point meaning: patch test 1, 2 weeks after DPC sensitization. As for treatment: therapeutic diphenylcyclopropenone sensitization with weekly scalp DPC. Alopecia patients deemed DPC-suitable, aged 18 to 70, excluding pregnancy. The data belong to a study of human T cells and chemical hapten exposure. Authors' data handling: Per-sample TCR counts ranged from about 23,224 to 750,000, median around 88,000. Each CDR3 protein gets one entry after TCRdb re-called the RACE reads with MiXCR. V and J calls and clone size were set by TCRdb, not the authors. This table holds approximately 350,000 distinct CDR3 sequences, 6% to 8.5% found once. The germline V and J ends were trimmed by 2 bases and 4 bases, with 14 bases remaining between them. The length of the CDR3 is 15 residues. In germline, CDR1 is MNHEY, CDR2 SVGAGI.

Sample: whole blood, taken in connection with sensitization to the hapten diphenylcyclopropenone (DPC). The sequence was collected from a woman younger than 35 with alopecia areata. Some clones in this sample may be carry-over from other donors' samples. This rearrangement joins TRBV6-5 to TRBJ1-2; D gene ambiguous. CDR3 loop: CASSYADGLSYGYTF. DNA for the CDR3: TGTGCCAGCAGTTACGCCGACGGATTGAGCTATGGCTACACCTTC.